This T cell receptor beta chain was sequenced in a study of T cell changes during pregnancy in multiple sclerosis. V lost 6 bases and J lost 2; bases outside the gene matches: 3. The CDR3 contains 13 residues. CDR1 and CDR2 from the germline V gene are MNHNS and SASEGT. Libraries were prepared by immunoSEQ multiplex PCR; TCRdb keeps only in-frame clonotypes and omits some of them. This table holds some 77,000 clones, just over 90% found once. The sequence came from a female donor in good health, enrolled as a control in a pregnancy study. The chain links TRBV6-1 to TRBJ1-1, with 7 bases aligning to TRBD1. The specimen comprised peripheral blood, sampled after pregnancy. For the CDR3, the DNA is TGTGCCAGCAGCTGGACAGGAAACACTGAAGCTTTCTTT. Residues: CASSWTGNTEAFF.